This TCR beta chain was found in a study of blood T cell repertoires in COVID-19 (dated by TCRdb to about 2020). Notes on the research overall: Collaborator samples came from the United States, Italy and Spain and covered acute and convalescent phases of COVID-19. The material from the prospective study consisted of cDNA or gDNA derived from T cells, B-cell-depleted T cells, or PBMCs. Subjects who had been exposed to COVID-19, were actively infected with it, or had recovered from it provided the deeply sampled blood TCRbeta repertoires that made up the dataset. The repertoires were released in a freely available public database intended as a resource for research on the immune response to SARS-CoV-2. Samples were obtained from the ongoing ImmuneRACE study (first 160 participants) and from 1,000 to 1,500 subjects provided by 6 global collaborators. A de-identified subject ID, COVID-19 status, age in years and sex were almost always included in the sample metadata. Where available, HLA class I and class II types were obtained from metadata supplied by the sample provider rather than from assay-based typing.

A word on this clone: It has no known antigen specificity. The record has no base qualities; no much larger clone is one base away.

TCRbeta CDR3 regions were amplified from genomic DNA using the immunoSEQ Assay, a bias-controlled multiplex PCR. On the study's bioinformatics: The number of nucleated cells in each sample was estimated from the amplification of reference gene primers within the assay. Sequence reads were collapsed and filtered to measure the absolute abundance of every unique TCRbeta CDR3 rearrangement. For each sample, productive Simpson clonality was calculated by taking the square root of Simpson's diversity index across productive rearrangements. Imported from immuneACCESS, the table was reduced by TCRdb to in-frame sequences with V and J called. These copies leave out some clones; in studies compared against another copy, an unresolved V gene accounts for under half, and the cause of the remainder is not known. V, J and clone size are those of that table, while D and trimming were read from the DNA. Across this sample there are about 290,000 clones, with 75% to 90% seen only once. Jointly, the top ten make up approximately 0.85% of the sample.

The CDR3 measures 15 amino acids from cysteine to phenylalanine. The CDR3 DNA has 45 bases and is translated from base 1. At the junction V is shortened by 6 bases and J by 5 bases; bases outside the gene matches: 8. CDR1 LNHDA and CDR2 SQIVND are derived from the germline V gene (reference sequence). A second Seattle source provided samples from volunteer blood donors who had recovered from COVID-19. The collaborating institutions used their own protocols to collect whole blood in K2EDTA tubes. Collaborator samples were shipped for TCRbeta analysis as frozen whole blood, isolated PBMCs, or DNA extracted from either sample type. What the work shows at the level of the full study, not this receptor alone: The amount of clinical and demographic metadata varied by source and participant and was provided uncurated.

This receptor was taken from a woman between 35 and 50 years old who had recovered from COVID-19. This sequence uses TRBV19 and TRBJ2-3; 10 bases in the junction line up with TRBD2. Material: peripheral blood. The encoded CDR3 is CASSSLAGALDTQYF. The nucleotide sequence is given as TGTGCCAGTAGCTCTCTAGCGGGAGCCCTAGATACGCAGTATTTT.